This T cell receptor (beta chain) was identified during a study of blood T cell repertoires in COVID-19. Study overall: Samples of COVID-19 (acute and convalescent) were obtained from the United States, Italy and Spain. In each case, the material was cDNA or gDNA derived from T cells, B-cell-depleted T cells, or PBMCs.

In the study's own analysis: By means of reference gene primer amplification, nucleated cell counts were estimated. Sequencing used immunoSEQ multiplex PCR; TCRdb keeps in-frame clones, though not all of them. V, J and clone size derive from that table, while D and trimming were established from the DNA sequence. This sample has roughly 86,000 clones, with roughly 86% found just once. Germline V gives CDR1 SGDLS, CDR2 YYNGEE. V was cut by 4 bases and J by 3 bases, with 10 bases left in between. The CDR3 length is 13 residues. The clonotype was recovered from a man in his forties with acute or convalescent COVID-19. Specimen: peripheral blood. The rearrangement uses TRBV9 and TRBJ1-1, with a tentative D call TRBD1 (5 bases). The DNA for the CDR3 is TGTGCCAGCAGCCGCTCGGGGGACACTGAAGCTTTCTTT. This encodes CASSRSGDTEAFF.